This section outlines one T cell receptor beta chain sequence together with its context. What it recognizes is unknown. Sequencing was performed with immunoSEQ multiplex PCR; in TCRdb, only in-frame clones are kept and a portion is missing. The sample shows about 100,000 clones, more than 70% of them seen only once. These data are taken from a study of T cell responses to AZD1222 COVID-19 vaccine. Broader study findings: Repertoire samples came only from after the peak T cell response.

Second-dose intervals near 4 or 12 weeks were combined. Specimen: peripheral blood, collected 28 days after the second AZD1222 dose. The clonotype was recovered from an adult who received the AZD1222 COVID-19 vaccine.

The DNA of the CDR3 is TGTGCCAGCAGACGACAGGGGCGATCACCCCTCCACTTT. Translated: CASRRQGRSPLHF. The rearrangement joins TRBV28 to TRBJ1-6, with 8 positions matching TRBD1. The germline V gene has CDR1 MDHEN and CDR2 SYDVKM. V lost 6 bases, J lost 10 bases, and 5 bases stayed unmatched. This CDR3 region has 13 residues.